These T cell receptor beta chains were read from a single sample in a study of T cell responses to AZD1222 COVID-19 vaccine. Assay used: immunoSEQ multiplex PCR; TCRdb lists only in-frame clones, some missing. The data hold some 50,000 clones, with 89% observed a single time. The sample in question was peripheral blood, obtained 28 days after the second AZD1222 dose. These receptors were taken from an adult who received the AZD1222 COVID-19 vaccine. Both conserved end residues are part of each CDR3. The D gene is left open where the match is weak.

TGTGCCAGTACCCAAAAACTTAATTCACCCCTCCACTTT	CASTQKLNSPLHF	-	TRBV19	TRBJ1-6
TGCGCCAGCAGCTTGGTCCTAGCGGGAAGTTCCGAGCAGTTCTTC	CASSLVLAGSSEQFF	TRBD2	TRBV5-1	TRBJ2-1
TGTGCCAGCAGTGAGGGCGGGTATAGCAATCAGCCCCAGCATTTT	CASSEGGYSNQPQHF	-	TRBV2	TRBJ1-5
TGTGCCATCAGTGACGGAAGAAGATATCAGCCCCAGCATTTT	CAISDGRRYQPQHF	-	TRBV10-3	TRBJ1-5
TGTGCCAGTTGGAACAACTATGGCTACACCTTC	CASWNNYGYTF	-	TRBV19	TRBJ1-2
TGTGCCAGCAATCCAGTTTCTACGAGCTCCTACAATGAGCAGTTCTTC	CASNPVSTSSYNEQFF	-	TRBV7-9	TRBJ2-1
TGCAGCGTTGGTGTCCGGGGGACGGCCAAAAACATTCAGTACTTC	CSVGVRGTAKNIQYF	-	TRBV29-1	TRBJ2-4
TGTGCCAGCAGTGGGGGGTCGTCCGGGGCGCGTAATTCACCCCTCCACTTT	CASSGGSSGARNSPLHF	-	TRBV11-2	TRBJ1-6
TGTGCCAGCAGTTACCGCCGGGGGGGATCGACAGATACGCAGTATTTT	CASSYRRGGSTDTQYF	TRBD2	TRBV6-5	TRBJ2-3
TGTGCCAGCAGTGTTCGCAGGGGGCCCGGGGAGCTGTTTTTT	CASSVRRGPGELFF	TRBD1	TRBV27	TRBJ2-2
TGTGCCACTCAACAGGGTTCGAGCGAGCAGTACTTC	CATQQGSSEQYF	-	TRBV10-3	TRBJ2-7
TGTGCCAGCAGCGCCGGGACTAGCGGGGGGACTCAAGAGACCCAGTACTTC	CASSAGTSGGTQETQYF	TRBD2	TRBV9	TRBJ2-5
TGTGCCAGCAGTTTCGGAGGGGCCAACGTCCTGACTTTC	CASSFGGANVLTF	-	TRBV27	TRBJ2-6
TGTGCCAGCAGTTCAGCCGGCTATGGCTACACCTTC	CASSSAGYGYTF	-	TRBV12-3/TRBV12-4	TRBJ1-2
TGTGCCAGCAGTTTCGACAGGGCCCTGACTTTC	CASSFDRALTF	TRBD1	TRBV28	TRBJ2-6
TGTGCCAGCAAGTCAGGGTCCCTCTACGAGCAGTACTTC	CASKSGSLYEQYF	-	TRBV28	TRBJ2-7
TGTGCCAGCAGCCAACGACGGCTAGGTGGAGAGCAGTTCTTC	CASSQRRLGGEQFF	-	TRBV3-1/TRBV3-2	TRBJ2-1